This note documents a single T cell receptor beta chain sequence. What it recognizes is unknown. These data originate in a study of cytomegalovirus exposure and HLA in healthy donors. Study conclusions and caveats: The study flagged some 170 TCR beta chains as cytomegalovirus-associated. The study found most TCR sequences rare, yet found some public TCRs in many donors.

Between the trimmed V and J ends, which lost 4 bases and 5 bases, there was a span of 18 bases. Germline lookup yields CDR1 SGHRS and CDR2 YFSETQ. The CDR3 runs 15 residues. Sequenced by immunoSEQ multiplex PCR; TCRdb stores in-frame clones only, minus some. The sample consists of about 130,000 clones, approximately 94% of them appearing once. This clonotype was sampled from a man aged 18 to 30 in good health and CMV-seronegative. J is TRBJ1-1 and V is TRBV5-1; D might be TRBD1 (5 bases). Sequenced input: PBMCs. DNA for the CDR3: TGCGCCAGCAGCCCACGACAGACAGAGGAAACTGAAGCTTTCTTT. Amino acids: CASSPRQTEETEAFF.